The source of this T cell receptor (beta chain) is a study of T cell repertoires in cytomegalovirus infection. Turning to the study itself: Through public TCR beta signatures, both CMV infection and matching HLA type were indicated.

CDR1 LNHNV and CDR2 YYDKDF come from the germline V gene (reference sequence). Trimming removed 0 bases from V and 7 bases from J, with 15 bases in between. This CDR3 has 16 residues. In the case of this clonotype: The antigen is not known.

General observations from the study: Identification of carriers of CMV plus the relevant HLA was performed using cumulative public TCR beta family frequency. HLA-C-restricted CMV clonotypes gave the most frequent clonotype in two of eight donors.

Each CDR3 protein gets one entry after TCRdb re-called the reads with MiXCR. The sample records 500,000 to 600,000 distinct CDR3 sequences, approximately 15% being singletons. J is TRBJ1-4 and V is TRBV15; the D is unclear. Sequenced sample: CD8+ T cells from PBMCs. This receptor was taken from a human donor in good health (CMV status not recorded). Some clones in this sample may be carry-over from other donors' samples. The CDR3 nucleotides are TGTGCCACCAGCAGAGATCGCGACGCTGGGAGTGAAAAACTGTTTTTT. It translates to CATSRDRDAGSEKLFF.